These T cell receptor beta chains were read from a single sample in a study of CD8+ T cells in alopecia areata. Repertoires were generated with immunoSEQ multiplex PCR, while TCRdb's copy carries only in-frame clones and drops some. The sample lists approximately 110,000 clones; 56% were seen once. Source: CD4+ T cells sorted from blood, taken at week 24, from a patient treated with tofacitinib. Receptor source: a human donor with alopecia areata. The CDR3 runs from the conserved cysteine through the conserved F or W. Each record gives: V gene, J gene, D gene, clone size, CDR3 DNA, CDR3 protein. A D gene is named only where the DNA matches it firmly. Clone size is not always given. Where it is, it says once, few, many or a class for expanded clones.

>TRBV20-1|TRBJ1-2|.|few
TGCAGTTGGGCAGGAAACTATGGCTACACCTTC
CSWAGNYGYTF
>TRBV4-1|TRBJ1-1|.|.
TGCGCCAGCAGCCTTGGACCCTCGACCACTGAAGCTTTCTTT
CASSLGPSTTEAFF
>TRBV5-1|TRBJ2-5|.|.
TGCGCCAGCAGCTTCGCAGCGCAAGAGACCCAGTACTTC
CASSFAAQETQYF
>TRBV2|TRBJ2-7|.|few
TGTGCCAGCAGTGACCTGGGGGACTACGAGCAGTACTTC
CASSDLGDYEQYF
>TRBV5-4|TRBJ2-2|.|.
TGTGCCAGCAGCTTGGGTGTCGGCAGCGGGGAGCTGTTTTTT
CASSLGVGSGELFF
>TRBV7-2|TRBJ1-1|.|.
TGTGCCAGCAGTTTCATAGAGGGGAGCACTGAAGCTTTCTTT
CASSFIEGSTEAFF
>TRBV6-5|TRBJ2-5|TRBD1|.
TGTGCCAGCAGTTACTTGACAGGGCAAGAGACCCAGTACTTC
CASSYLTGQETQYF
>TRBV30|TRBJ1-2|TRBD1|.
TGTGCCTGGAGTGTACTACAGGGGCACAATGGCTACACCTTC
CAWSVLQGHNGYTF
>TRBV7-9|TRBJ1-6|.|.
TGTGCCAGCAGCTTAGATACACCCAATTCACCCCTCCACTTT
CASSLDTPNSPLHF
>TRBV4-1|TRBJ2-1|TRBD2|few
TGCGCCAGCAGCCAAGTCGGGACTAGCGTTAAGAATGAGCAGTTCTTC
CASSQVGTSVKNEQFF
>TRBV29-1|TRBJ1-1|TRBD1|.
TGCAGCGCTACCCGGACAGGGGGGGATGAAGCTTTCTTT
CSATRTGGDEAFF
>TRBV2|TRBJ1-1|.|.
TGTGCCAGCAGTGAACGGGAGCAGGGGACTGAAGCTTTCTTT
CASSEREQGTEAFF
>TRBV7-2|TRBJ1-3|.|few
TGTGCCAGCAGCCCACAGGGAAACACCATATATTTT
CASSPQGNTIYF
>TRBV2|TRBJ2-4|.|.
TGTGCCAGCAGTGAGGGAAACATTCAGTACTTC
CASSEGNIQYF
>TRBV5-6|TRBJ2-1|TRBD2|.
TGTGCCAGTACCGATATCGGTAGCGGGCATGAGCAGTTCTTC
CASTDIGSGHEQFF
>TRBV5-4|TRBJ1-6|TRBD1|.
TGTGCCAGCAGTCGGGACAGCGTCAATTCACCCCTCCACTTT
CASSRDSVNSPLHF
>TRBV10-2|TRBJ1-5|.|few
TGCGCCAGCTCGACAGTTAGCAATCAGCCCCAGCATTTT
CASSTVSNQPQHF
>TRBV6-5|TRBJ1-2|.|.
TGTGCCAGCAGTTACTCGAACAGGGATGGCTACACCTTC
CASSYSNRDGYTF
>TRBV4-3|TRBJ2-1|.|few
TGCGCCAGCAGCCCGACCTCTACTCAGGGAAAGTTCTTC
CASSPTSTQGKFF
>TRBV11-2|TRBJ2-4|.|.
TGTGCCAGCAGCCCCCGAGGGGGGAAACTAGCCAAAAACATTCAGTACTTC
CASSPRGGKLAKNIQYF